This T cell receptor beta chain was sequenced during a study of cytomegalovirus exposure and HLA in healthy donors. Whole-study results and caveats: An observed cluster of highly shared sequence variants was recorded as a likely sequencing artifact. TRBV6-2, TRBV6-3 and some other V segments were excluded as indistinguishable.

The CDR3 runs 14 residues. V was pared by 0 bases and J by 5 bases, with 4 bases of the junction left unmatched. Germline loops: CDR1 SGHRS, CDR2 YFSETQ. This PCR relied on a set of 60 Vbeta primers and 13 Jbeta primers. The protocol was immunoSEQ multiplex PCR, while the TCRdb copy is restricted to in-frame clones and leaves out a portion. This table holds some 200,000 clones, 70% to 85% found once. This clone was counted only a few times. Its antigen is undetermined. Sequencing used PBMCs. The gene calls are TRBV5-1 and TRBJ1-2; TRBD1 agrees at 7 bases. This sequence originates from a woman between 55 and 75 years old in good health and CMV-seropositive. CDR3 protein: CASSLGPGGYGYTF. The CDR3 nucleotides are TGCGCCAGCAGCTTGGGGCCAGGGGGTTATGGCTACACCTTC. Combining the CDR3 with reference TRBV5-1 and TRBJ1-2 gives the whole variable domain KAGVTQTPRYLIKTRGQQVTLSCSPISGHRSVSWYQQTPGQGLQFLFEYFSETQRNKGNFPGRFSGRQFSNSRSEMNVSTLELGDSALYLCASSLGPGGYGYTFGSGTRLTVV.